The source of this TCR beta chain is a study of blood T cell repertoires in COVID-19. Study details: Both acute and convalescent COVID-19 samples were obtained from the United States, Italy and Spain. T cells, B-cell-depleted T cells, or PBMCs provided the cDNA or gDNA that served as material.

Original handling: The assay estimated nucleated cells by amplifying reference gene primers. Clones were read by immunoSEQ multiplex PCR, and TCRdb kept only the in-frame ones, dropping some. V and J calls and clone size come straight from that table; D and trimming were deduced from the DNA. This table has over 200,000 clones, about nine tenths appearing once. This CDR3 contains 13 residues. After removal of 6 bases from V and 7 bases from J, the junction contained 7 bases not matched to a gene. CDR1 and CDR2 (germline): SEHNR, FQNEAQ (reference sequence). The material sequenced was peripheral blood. The clonotype comes from a man in his 60s who had recovered from COVID-19. The rearrangement links TRBV7-9 to TRBJ2-7, with 9 bases fitting TRBD1. Here the CDR3 DNA reads TGTGCCAGCAGGGCACAGGGGGCAGGAGAGCAGTACTTC. The encoded protein is CASRAQGAGEQYF.